Listed below are T cell receptor beta chains from one sample, sequenced in a study of graft-versus-host responses after intestinal transplantation. The repertoire was sequenced with immunoSEQ multiplex PCR; TCRdb's copy has only in-frame clones and lacks some. This table holds 80,000 to 85,000 clones, roughly 91% found once. No antigen is known for these receptors. Here the sequenced sample was unstimulated CD4+ T cells sorted from spleen or lymph node cells, taken before intestinal transplant. These receptors all stem from a human donor who received an intestinal transplant. The CDR3 runs from the conserved cysteine through the conserved F or W. D genes are given only for firm matches. Clone size appears in some rows only: once, few, many, or a class for an expanded clone.

J gene: TRBJ1-1; D gene: .; clone size: .; V gene: TRBV7-8; CDR3 protein: CASSLAVGGSEAFF; CDR3 DNA: TGTGCCAGCAGCTTAGCAGTGGGGGGTAGTGAAGCTTTCTTT
J gene: TRBJ1-6; D gene: TRBD1; clone size: .; V gene: TRBV18; CDR3 protein: CASSPGQGLGNSPLHF; CDR3 DNA: TGTGCCAGCTCACCGGGACAGGGGTTGGGCAATTCACCCCTCCACTTT
J gene: TRBJ1-6; D gene: TRBD1; clone size: .; V gene: TRBV12-5; CDR3 protein: CASGQGVGVLNSPLHF; CDR3 DNA: TGTGCTAGTGGCCAGGGGGTGGGAGTGCTAAATTCACCCCTCCACTTT
J gene: TRBJ1-1; D gene: TRBD1; clone size: .; V gene: TRBV18; CDR3 protein: CASAGQGENTEAFF; CDR3 DNA: TGTGCCAGCGCGGGACAGGGGGAGAACACTGAAGCTTTCTTT
J gene: TRBJ1-1; D gene: TRBD1; clone size: .; V gene: TRBV5-1; CDR3 protein: CASSTGQGNTEAFF; CDR3 DNA: TGCGCCAGCAGCACGGGACAGGGGAACACTGAAGCTTTCTTT
J gene: TRBJ1-4; D gene: .; clone size: .; V gene: TRBV10-1; CDR3 protein: CASSESGSGEKLFF; CDR3 DNA: TGCGCCAGCAGTGAGTCGGGCAGCGGTGAAAAACTGTTTTTT
J gene: TRBJ2-1; D gene: TRBD1; clone size: once; V gene: TRBV18; CDR3 protein: CASSLTGTGGNEQFF; CDR3 DNA: TGTGCCAGCTCACTAACCGGGACAGGGGGCAATGAGCAGTTCTTC
J gene: TRBJ1-3; D gene: TRBD1; clone size: .; V gene: TRBV14; CDR3 protein: CASSPPTGNSGNTIYF; CDR3 DNA: TGTGCCAGCAGCCCGCCGACAGGGAACTCTGGAAACACCATATATTTT
J gene: TRBJ1-1; D gene: .; clone size: .; V gene: TRBV7-8; CDR3 protein: CASSLAMGHRNTEAFF; CDR3 DNA: TGTGCCAGCAGCTTAGCGATGGGCCATAGAAACACTGAAGCTTTCTTT
J gene: TRBJ2-5; D gene: TRBD2; clone size: .; V gene: TRBV6-5; CDR3 protein: CASSYSGRGVETQYF; CDR3 DNA: TGTGCCAGCAGTTACTCCGGACGGGGGGTAGAGACCCAGTACTTC
J gene: TRBJ1-1; D gene: TRBD1; clone size: once; V gene: TRBV10-3; CDR3 protein: CAISDPGQENTEAFF; CDR3 DNA: TGTGCCATCAGTGACCCGGGACAGGAAAACACTGAAGCTTTCTTT
J gene: TRBJ1-1; D gene: TRBD1; clone size: .; V gene: TRBV29-1; CDR3 protein: CSVDGQGGWDTEAFF; CDR3 DNA: TGCAGCGTTGACGGACAGGGTGGATGGGACACTGAAGCTTTCTTT
J gene: TRBJ1-6; D gene: TRBD1; clone size: once; V gene: TRBV19; CDR3 protein: CASSRGTGPNSPLHF; CDR3 DNA: TGTGCCAGTAGTAGGGGGACAGGCCCTAATTCACCCCTCCACTTT
J gene: TRBJ1-2; D gene: .; clone size: .; V gene: TRBV6-5; CDR3 protein: CASSLSDASYGYTF; CDR3 DNA: TGTGCCAGCTCCCTAAGCGATGCGAGCTATGGCTACACCTTC
J gene: TRBJ2-5; D gene: .; clone size: .; V gene: TRBV5-1; CDR3 protein: CASSLAGVQETQYF; CDR3 DNA: TGCGCCAGCAGCTTGGCAGGGGTGCAAGAGACCCAGTACTTC
J gene: TRBJ1-1; D gene: TRBD1; clone size: .; V gene: TRBV6-6; CDR3 protein: CASRTGSSTEAFF; CDR3 DNA: TGTGCCAGCCGGACAGGGTCTAGCACTGAAGCTTTCTTT
J gene: TRBJ1-1; D gene: TRBD1; clone size: .; V gene: TRBV7-6; CDR3 protein: CASSLVGQGTLVNTEAFF; CDR3 DNA: TGTGCCAGCAGCTTGGTTGGACAGGGCACTCTTGTGAACACTGAAGCTTTCTTT
J gene: TRBJ1-1; D gene: .; clone size: .; V gene: TRBV30; CDR3 protein: CASDRNTEAFF; CDR3 DNA: TGTGCCTCAGACAGGAACACTGAAGCTTTCTTT
J gene: TRBJ1-1; D gene: .; clone size: once; V gene: TRBV15; CDR3 protein: CATSTDRNTEAFF; CDR3 DNA: TGTGCCACCAGCACCGACAGGAACACTGAAGCTTTCTTT
J gene: TRBJ1-4; D gene: TRBD1; clone size: .; V gene: TRBV9; CDR3 protein: CASSPRTGVNEKLFF; CDR3 DNA: TGTGCCAGCAGCCCACGGACAGGGGTCAATGAAAAACTGTTTTTT
J gene: TRBJ1-5; D gene: TRBD1; clone size: .; V gene: TRBV5-8; CDR3 protein: CASSLGDRGQQQPQHF; CDR3 DNA: TGTGCCAGCAGCTTGGGTGACAGGGGGCAGCAACAGCCCCAGCATTTT
J gene: TRBJ2-3; D gene: .; clone size: .; V gene: TRBV7-2; CDR3 protein: CASSLLPQEGDTQYF; CDR3 DNA: TGTGCCAGCAGCTTACTGCCCCAGGAAGGAGATACGCAGTATTTT
J gene: TRBJ1-3; D gene: .; clone size: .; V gene: TRBV7-2; CDR3 protein: CASSRGIGNTIYF; CDR3 DNA: TGTGCCAGCAGCAGGGGAATCGGAAACACCATATATTTT
J gene: TRBJ2-5; D gene: TRBD1; clone size: .; V gene: TRBV4-1; CDR3 protein: CASSQLTGGETQYF; CDR3 DNA: TGCGCCAGCAGCCAGCTAACAGGGGGAGAGACCCAGTACTTC
J gene: TRBJ2-7; D gene: .; clone size: .; V gene: TRBV5-1; CDR3 protein: CASSLVAGATYEQYF; CDR3 DNA: TGCGCCAGCAGCTTGGTCGCAGGGGCCACCTACGAGCAGTACTTC
J gene: TRBJ2-7; D gene: TRBD2; clone size: .; V gene: TRBV6-4; CDR3 protein: CASIQLAAYEQYF; CDR3 DNA: TGTGCCAGCATCCAACTAGCGGCCTACGAGCAGTACTTC
J gene: TRBJ1-5; D gene: .; clone size: .; V gene: TRBV30; CDR3 protein: CAWQGQINQPQHF; CDR3 DNA: TGTGCCTGGCAAGGACAGATCAATCAGCCCCAGCATTTT
J gene: TRBJ1-4; D gene: .; clone size: .; V gene: TRBV19; CDR3 protein: CASSTHRDNEKLFF; CDR3 DNA: TGTGCCAGTAGTACCCACAGGGATAATGAAAAACTGTTTTTT
J gene: TRBJ1-2; D gene: TRBD1; clone size: .; V gene: TRBV11-3; CDR3 protein: CASSYRGLMDGYTF; CDR3 DNA: TGTGCCAGCAGCTACAGGGGTTTGATGGATGGCTACACCTTC
J gene: TRBJ1-2; D gene: TRBD1; clone size: .; V gene: TRBV7-2; CDR3 protein: CASSLADRAYYGYTF; CDR3 DNA: TGTGCCAGCAGCTTAGCGGACAGGGCATACTATGGCTACACCTTC
J gene: TRBJ1-1; D gene: TRBD1; clone size: .; V gene: TRBV19; CDR3 protein: CASRTPGQGNTEAFF; CDR3 DNA: TGTGCCAGTAGAACCCCGGGACAGGGGAACACTGAAGCTTTCTTT
J gene: TRBJ1-1; D gene: .; clone size: .; V gene: TRBV5-1; CDR3 protein: CASIGELSTEAFF; CDR3 DNA: TGCGCCAGCATAGGGGAACTGAGCACTGAAGCTTTCTTT
J gene: TRBJ2-4; D gene: TRBD2; clone size: .; V gene: TRBV20-1; CDR3 protein: CSARGEGRQYF; CDR3 DNA: TGCAGTGCTAGAGGGGAGGGCCGGCAGTACTTC
J gene: TRBJ2-5; D gene: TRBD1; clone size: .; V gene: TRBV30; CDR3 protein: CAWRDRGTETQYF; CDR3 DNA: TGTGCCTGGAGGGACAGGGGAACGGAGACCCAGTACTTC
J gene: TRBJ1-2; D gene: TRBD1; clone size: .; V gene: TRBV9; CDR3 protein: CATLRGGQGGLYGYTF; CDR3 DNA: TGTGCCACTTTAAGAGGAGGACAGGGAGGCCTCTATGGCTACACCTTC
J gene: TRBJ2-1; D gene: TRBD1; clone size: .; V gene: TRBV5-1; CDR3 protein: CASSLATGKSSYNEQFF; CDR3 DNA: TGCGCCAGCAGCTTGGCGACAGGGAAATCTTCCTACAATGAGCAGTTCTTC
J gene: TRBJ2-3; D gene: .; clone size: .; V gene: TRBV10-3; CDR3 protein: CAISESRGSDTQYF; CDR3 DNA: TGTGCCATCAGTGAGTCGAGGGGGTCAGATACGCAGTATTTT
J gene: TRBJ1-5; D gene: .; clone size: .; V gene: TRBV19; CDR3 protein: CASSHRDQRADQPQHF; CDR3 DNA: TGTGCCAGTAGTCACAGGGACCAGAGAGCTGACCAGCCCCAGCATTTT
J gene: TRBJ1-1; D gene: TRBD1; clone size: .; V gene: TRBV11-3; CDR3 protein: CASSPRTGGNEGTEAFF; CDR3 DNA: TGTGCCAGCAGCCCCCGGACAGGGGGCAATGAGGGGACTGAAGCTTTCTTT
J gene: TRBJ1-5; D gene: .; clone size: .; V gene: TRBV19; CDR3 protein: CASSIGQGLQPQHF; CDR3 DNA: TGTGCCAGTAGTATCGGGCAGGGGTTACAGCCCCAGCATTTT
J gene: TRBJ2-7; D gene: .; clone size: .; V gene: TRBV7-9; CDR3 protein: CASSRATDKKMRQYF; CDR3 DNA: TGTGCCAGCTCCAGGGCCACGGACAAGAAAATGAGGCAGTACTTC
J gene: TRBJ1-2; D gene: .; clone size: .; V gene: TRBV6-6; CDR3 protein: CASSYSPDSYGYTF; CDR3 DNA: TGTGCCAGCAGTTACTCTCCGGACAGCTATGGCTACACCTTC
J gene: TRBJ1-5; D gene: .; clone size: .; V gene: TRBV5-1; CDR3 protein: CASSLVPSQPQHF; CDR3 DNA: TGCGCCAGCAGCTTGGTACCGAGTCAGCCCCAGCATTTT
J gene: TRBJ1-2; D gene: .; clone size: .; V gene: TRBV10-3; CDR3 protein: CAISEGRAGYGYTF; CDR3 DNA: TGTGCCATCAGTGAAGGCAGGGCCGGGTATGGCTACACCTTC
J gene: TRBJ1-2; D gene: TRBD1; clone size: .; V gene: TRBV5-1; CDR3 protein: CASSLDRDANYGYTF; CDR3 DNA: TGCGCCAGCAGCTTAGACAGGGATGCTAACTATGGCTACACCTTC
J gene: TRBJ1-2; D gene: .; clone size: .; V gene: TRBV23-1; CDR3 protein: CASNLGGGEDPNYGYTF; CDR3 DNA: TGCGCCAGCAACCTTGGGGGAGGAGAAGATCCAAACTATGGCTACACCTTC
J gene: TRBJ1-1; D gene: .; clone size: .; V gene: TRBV19; CDR3 protein: CASSPQGITEAFF; CDR3 DNA: TGTGCCAGTAGTCCCCAGGGGATCACTGAAGCTTTCTTT
J gene: TRBJ1-2; D gene: .; clone size: .; V gene: TRBV30; CDR3 protein: CAWSQKGSGYTF; CDR3 DNA: TGTGCCTGGAGCCAGAAGGGGTCTGGCTACACCTTC